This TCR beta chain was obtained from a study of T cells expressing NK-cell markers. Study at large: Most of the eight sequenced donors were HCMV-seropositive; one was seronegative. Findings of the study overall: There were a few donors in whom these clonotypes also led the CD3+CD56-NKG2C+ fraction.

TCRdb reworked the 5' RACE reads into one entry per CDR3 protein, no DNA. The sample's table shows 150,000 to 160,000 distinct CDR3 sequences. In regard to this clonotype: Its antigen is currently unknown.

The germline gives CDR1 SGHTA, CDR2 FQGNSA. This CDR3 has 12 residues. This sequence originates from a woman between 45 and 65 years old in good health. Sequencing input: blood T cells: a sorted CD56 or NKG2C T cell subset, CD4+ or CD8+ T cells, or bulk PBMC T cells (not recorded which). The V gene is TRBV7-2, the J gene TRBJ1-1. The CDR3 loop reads CASSPWTGRAFF.